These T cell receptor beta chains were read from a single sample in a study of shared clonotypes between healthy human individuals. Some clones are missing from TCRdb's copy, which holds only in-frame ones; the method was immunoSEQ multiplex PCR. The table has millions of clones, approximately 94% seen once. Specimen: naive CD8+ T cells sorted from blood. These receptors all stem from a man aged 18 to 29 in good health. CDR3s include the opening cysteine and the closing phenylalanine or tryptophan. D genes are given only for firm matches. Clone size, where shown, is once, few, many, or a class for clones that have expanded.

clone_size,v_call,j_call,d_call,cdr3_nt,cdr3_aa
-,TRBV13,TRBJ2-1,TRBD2,TGTGCCAGCAGCTCTCCACCTGGAGCGGGGGAAAACAATGAGCAGTTCTTC,CASSSPPGAGENNEQFF
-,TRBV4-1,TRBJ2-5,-,TGCGCCAGCAGCCAAGCCGGGACACAAGAGACCCAGTACTTC,CASSQAGTQETQYF
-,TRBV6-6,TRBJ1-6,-,TGTGCCAGCAGGGGTAGTAATTCACCCCTCCACTTT,CASRGSNSPLHF
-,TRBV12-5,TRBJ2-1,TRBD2,TGTGCCTCTGCGCGGGGGGTCAATGAGCAGTTCTTC,CASARGVNEQFF
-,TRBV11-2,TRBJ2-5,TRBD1,TGTGCCAGCAGCTTAGTCCCGACAGGGAGAGAGACCCAGTACTTC,CASSLVPTGRETQYF
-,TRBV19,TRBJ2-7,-,TGTGCCAGTAGCCAGACAGCCCACTACGAGCAGTACTTC,CASSQTAHYEQYF
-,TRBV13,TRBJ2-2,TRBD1,TGTGCCAGCAGCTGGGGACAGGGATTCGCCGGGGAGCTGTTTTTT,CASSWGQGFAGELFF
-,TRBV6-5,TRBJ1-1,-,TGTGCCAGCAGTTACAGGGAAGGGGGCACTGAAGCTTTCTTT,CASSYREGGTEAFF
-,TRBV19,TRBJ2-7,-,TGTGCCAGTAGTCCTGGGACTTGGTACGAGCAGTACTTC,CASSPGTWYEQYF
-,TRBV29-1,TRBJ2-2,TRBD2,TGCAGCGTTTCCATGATGCGGGAGATGCCCGGGGAGCTGTTTTTT,CSVSMMREMPGELFF
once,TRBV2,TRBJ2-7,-,TGTGCCAGCAGTGAAGGGGCAGCTCCTTCCTACGAGCAGTACTTC,CASSEGAAPSYEQYF
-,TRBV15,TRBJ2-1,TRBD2,TGTGCCACCAGCAGTTCGGCTAGCGGGAGGGGTAATGAGCAGTTCTTC,CATSSSASGRGNEQFF
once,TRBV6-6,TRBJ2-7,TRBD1,TGTGCCAGCAGTCCCGGGACAGTCGAGCAGTACTTC,CASSPGTVEQYF
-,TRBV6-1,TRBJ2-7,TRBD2,TGTGCCAGCAGTGCTCCAGCGGGGGGTAGTTACGAGCAGTACTTC,CASSAPAGGSYEQYF
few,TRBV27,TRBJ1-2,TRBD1,TGTGCCAGCAGACTACGGACAGGAATTGGTGGCTACACCTTC,CASRLRTGIGGYTF
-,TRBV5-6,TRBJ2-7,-,TGTGCCAGCAGCTTGGGGGCCGACTACGAGCAGTACTTC,CASSLGADYEQYF
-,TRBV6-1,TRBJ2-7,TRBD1,TGTGCCAGCAGTGAAGCGGGATGGGACAGTTCCTACGAGCAGTACTTC,CASSEAGWDSSYEQYF
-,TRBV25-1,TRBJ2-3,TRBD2,TGTGCCAGCAGTGATTGGCTAGCGGGAGATGATACGCAGTATTTT,CASSDWLAGDDTQYF
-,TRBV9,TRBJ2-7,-,TGTGCCAGCAGCGTCGGGGCTGGGGGGATTGAGCAGTACTTC,CASSVGAGGIEQYF
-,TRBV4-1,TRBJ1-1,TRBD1,TGCGCCAGCAGCCAAGATTACAGGGGCCTAGGCACTGAAGCTTTCTTT,CASSQDYRGLGTEAFF
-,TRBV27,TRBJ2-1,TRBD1,TGTGCCAGCACCCAACCCCGGGACAGGGCTGGGGGTGAGCAGTTCTTC,CASTQPRDRAGGEQFF
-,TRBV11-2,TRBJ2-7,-,TGTGCCAGCAGCTTAGACCCAGTCTCCTACGAGCAGTACTTC,CASSLDPVSYEQYF
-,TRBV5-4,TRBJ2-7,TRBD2,TGTGCCAGCAGCTCCTTGGGGACTAGCGGGAATTACGAGCAGTACTTC,CASSSLGTSGNYEQYF
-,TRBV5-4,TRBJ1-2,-,TGTGCCAGCAGCGGAGACTTGGGAGACTATGGCTACACCTTC,CASSGDLGDYGYTF
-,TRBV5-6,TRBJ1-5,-,TGTGCCAGCAGCTTGGGGGGTGATAGCAATCAGCCCCAGCATTTT,CASSLGGDSNQPQHF
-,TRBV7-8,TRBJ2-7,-,TGTGCCAGCAGCTCCACCCGGGGGGCAGGAACCTACGAGCAGTACTTC,CASSSTRGAGTYEQYF
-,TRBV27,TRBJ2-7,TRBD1,TGTGCCAGCAGTCCCAGGGACAGGCAGCCGGACGGGCAGTACTTC,CASSPRDRQPDGQYF
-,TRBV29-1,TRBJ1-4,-,TGCAGCGCGTCGGAAGGAGCTAATGAAAAACTGTTTTTT,CSASEGANEKLFF
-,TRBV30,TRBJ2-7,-,TGTGCCTGGAGCTGGGACGGATCCTACGAGCAGTACTTC,CAWSWDGSYEQYF
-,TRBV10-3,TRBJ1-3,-,TGTGCCAGCAGGATAGGGGAGAGTGGAGGAAACACCATATATTTT,CASRIGESGGNTIYF
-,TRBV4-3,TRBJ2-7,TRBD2,TGCGCCAGCAGCCAAGATATTGCGCGGGAGAATGGGCCATACGAGCAGTACTTC,CASSQDIARENGPYEQYF
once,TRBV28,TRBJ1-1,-,TGTGCCAGCAGTTTTGGAGGCGGCACTGAAGCTTTCTTT,CASSFGGGTEAFF
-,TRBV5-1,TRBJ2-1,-,TGCGCCAGCAGCTCCGATCTTGGACGCTCCTACAATGAGCAGTTCTTC,CASSSDLGRSYNEQFF
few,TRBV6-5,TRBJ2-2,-,TGTGCCAGCAGTTACTGGAACACCGGGGAGCTGTTTTTT,CASSYWNTGELFF
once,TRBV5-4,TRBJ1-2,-,TGTGCCAGCAGCCCGGCCTCCCCGGGATATGGCTACACCTTC,CASSPASPGYGYTF
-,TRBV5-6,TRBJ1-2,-,TGTGCCAGCAGCCCCGGGGCCAGAGGGGGTTATGGCTACACCTTC,CASSPGARGGYGYTF
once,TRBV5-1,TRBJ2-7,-,TGCGCCAGCAGCTTGGGAACAGGGCCACCCTACGAGCAGTACTTC,CASSLGTGPPYEQYF
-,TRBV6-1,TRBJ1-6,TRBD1,TGTGCCATCCTAGTTACGGGACAGGGGGCTTCACCCCTCCACTTT,CAILVTGQGASPLHF
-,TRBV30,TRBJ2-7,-,TGTGCCTGGAGTCCGCAATCCAACGAGCAGTACTTC,CAWSPQSNEQYF
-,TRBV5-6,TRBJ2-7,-,TGTGCCAGCAGCTTGGTGGTTAGCGCAATCTCCTACGAGCAGTACTTC,CASSLVVSAISYEQYF
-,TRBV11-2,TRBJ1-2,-,TGTGCCAGCAGCCCCTCGGACAGCCTTAACTATGGCTACACCTTC,CASSPSDSLNYGYTF
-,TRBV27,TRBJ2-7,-,TGTGCCAGCAGCCCGAGTCCCTGGACAGCCACGGAAAACGAGCAGTACTTC,CASSPSPWTATENEQYF
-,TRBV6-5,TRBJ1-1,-,TGTGCCAGCAGTCTCGGGGGGGGAGCTGAAGCTTTCTTT,CASSLGGGAEAFF
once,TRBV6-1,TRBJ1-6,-,TGTGCCAGCATTAATTTTAGTTGGGGTCTTTCACCCCTCCACTTT,CASINFSWGLSPLHF
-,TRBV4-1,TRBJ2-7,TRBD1,TGCGCCAGCAGCCAAGATAAGGGGACAGGTTACGAGCAGTACTTC,CASSQDKGTGYEQYF
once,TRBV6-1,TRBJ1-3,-,TGTGCCAGCAGTGAAAAGGGATTCTCTGGAAACACCATATATTTT,CASSEKGFSGNTIYF